The 9 T cell receptor beta chains below all came from one sample that was sequenced in a study of blood T cell repertoires in COVID-19. Profiled with immunoSEQ multiplex PCR; TCRdb holds only in-frame clones, not every one. Found here are about 160,000 clones, roughly 85% of them singletons; the top ten hold approximately 4.7%. The sequencing input was PBMCs or T cells enriched from blood (not recorded which). These receptors all stem from a woman aged 50 to 60 who had recovered from COVID-19.

The chain couples TRBV11-3 to TRBJ2-5; D unresolved. The V end was cut by 2 bases, the J end by 4 bases, with 5 bases between. The CDR3 is 12 amino acids. Germline CDR1 is SGHNT and CDR2 is YENEEA. The CDR3 sequence is CASSLKLETQYF. The CDR3 DNA sequence: TGTGCCAGCAGCTTAAAGCTAGAGACCCAGTACTTC.

The V call is TRBV6-5, the J call TRBJ2-7, with TRBD1 identical over 11 bases. CDR1 is MNHEY and CDR2 is SVGAGI in the germline V gene. V was pared by 6 bases and J by 5 bases, with 3 bases of the junction left unmatched. The CDR3 spans 13 residues. The CDR3 here is CASRMGQGDEQYV. In DNA, the CDR3 is TGTGCCAGCAGGATGGGACAGGGGGACGAGCAGTACGTC.

The J gene is TRBJ1-5, the V gene TRBV30; D ambiguous. Germline V gives CDR1 GTSNPN, CDR2 SVGIG (reference sequence). V lost 1 base and J lost 7, with 11 bases in between. This CDR3 is 13 amino acids long. Here the CDR3 DNA reads TGTGCCTGGAGTGCCAAGGGAGGACAGCCCCAGCATTTT. This encodes CAWSAKGGQPQHF.

The V gene is TRBV12-3 or TRBV12-4, the J gene TRBJ1-1, with D tentatively TRBD1 (5 bases). This CDR3 has 12 amino acids. Trimming took off 7 bases at V and 12 bases at J, with 18 bases between the two ends. CDR3 sequence: CASTPGGYGPFF. Written as DNA, the CDR3 is TGTGCCAGCACTCCGGGGGGGTACGGGCCTTTCTTT.

The gene calls are TRBV5-8 and TRBJ1-5, with TRBD1 identical over 7 bases. Germline values: CDR1 SGHTS, CDR2 YDEGEE. This CDR3 is 13 amino acids long. The junction had 4 bases not matched to a gene; V was cut back by 4 bases and J by 6 bases. CDR3 in amino acids: CASSLQGSQPQHF. CDR3 in DNA: TGTGCCAGCAGCCTACAGGGGAGTCAGCCCCAGCATTTT.

The genes are TRBV4-3 and TRBJ2-2; 12 bases agree with TRBD2. This CDR3 has 16 residues. V was clipped by 4 bases and J by 4 bases; unmatched bases: 4. The germline V gene encodes CDR1 LGHNA and CDR2 YSLEER. The CDR3 coding sequence is TGCGCCAGCAGCCCCCGACTAGCGGGAGTCACCGGGGAGCTGTTTTTT. Protein product: CASSPRLAGVTGELFF.

The rearrangement links TRBV28 to TRBJ1-2; TRBD1 matches at 9 bases. CDR3 size: 16 residues. Germline-derived CDR1 and CDR2 are MDHEN and SYDVKM. Trimming at V came to 4 bases and at J to 7 bases, leaving 13 bases not matched to a gene. This CDR3 reads CASSSFPTGGGGGYTF. The CDR3 DNA reads TGTGCCAGCAGTTCCTTTCCAACAGGGGGCGGAGGTGGCTACACCTTC.

This clone was found a few times. The gene calls are TRBV7-9 and TRBJ2-7, with D maybe TRBD2 (6 bases). There are 14 residues in the CDR3. Germline CDR1 is SEHNR and CDR2 is FQNEAQ (reference sequence). V lost 6 bases and J lost 0, with 12 bases in between. The chain's CDR3 is CASSSRLDSYEQYV. CDR3 nucleotide sequence: TGTGCCAGCAGTTCCAGACTAGACTCCTACGAGCAGTACGTC.

The chain is built from TRBV27 and TRBJ2-1, with D perhaps matching TRBD2 (7 bases). The CDR3 contains 15 residues. V was trimmed by 2 bases and J by 3 bases, leaving 11 bases between them. Germline V gives CDR1 MNHEY, CDR2 SMNVEV (reference sequence). CDR3 amino acids: CASSLGGGSYNEQFF. The CDR3, as DNA: TGTGCCAGCAGTTTAGGGGGGGGCAGCTACAATGAGCAGTTCTTC.